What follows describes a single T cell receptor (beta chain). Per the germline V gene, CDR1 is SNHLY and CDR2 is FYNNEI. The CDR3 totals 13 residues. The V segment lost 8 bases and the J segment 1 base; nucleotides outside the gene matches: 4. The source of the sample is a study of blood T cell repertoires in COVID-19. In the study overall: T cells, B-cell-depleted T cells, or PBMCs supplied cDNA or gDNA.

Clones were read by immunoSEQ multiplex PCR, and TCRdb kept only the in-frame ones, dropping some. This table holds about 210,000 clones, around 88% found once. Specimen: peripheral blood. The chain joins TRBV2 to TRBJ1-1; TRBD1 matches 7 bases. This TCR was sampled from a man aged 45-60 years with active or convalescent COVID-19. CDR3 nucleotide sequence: TGTGCCAGCTCGGGACAGACGAACACTGAAGCTTTCTTT. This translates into CASSGQTNTEAFF.